This T cell receptor beta chain was recorded in a study of technical replicates of blood from a few donors. CDR3 length equals 13 residues. Trimming took off 4 bases at V and 3 bases at J, with 7 bases between the two ends. Germline CDR1 SGHTA, CDR2 FQGNSA. Sequenced by immunoSEQ multiplex PCR; TCRdb stores in-frame clones only, minus some. Of just over 75,000 clones listed, 85% to 95% were seen once; the top ten hold approximately 0.45%. This TCR was recovered from a human donor in good health. Sequenced input: T cells isolated from PBMCs. The rearrangement links TRBV7-2 to TRBJ2-1, with a tentative D call TRBD1 (6 bases). CDR3 region: CASSSDSYNEQFF. CDR3 DNA sequence: TGTGCCAGCAGCTCGGACAGCTACAATGAGCAGTTCTTC.